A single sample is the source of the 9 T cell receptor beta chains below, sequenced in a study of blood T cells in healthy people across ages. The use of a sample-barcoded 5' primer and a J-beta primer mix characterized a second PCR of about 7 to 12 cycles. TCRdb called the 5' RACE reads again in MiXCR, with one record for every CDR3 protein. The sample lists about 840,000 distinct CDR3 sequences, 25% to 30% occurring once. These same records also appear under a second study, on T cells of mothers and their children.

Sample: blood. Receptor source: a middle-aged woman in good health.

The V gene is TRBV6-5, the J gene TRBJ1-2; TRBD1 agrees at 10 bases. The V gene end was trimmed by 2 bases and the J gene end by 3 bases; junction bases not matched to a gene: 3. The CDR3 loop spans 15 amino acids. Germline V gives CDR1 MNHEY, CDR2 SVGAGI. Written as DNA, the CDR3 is TGTGCCAGCAGTTACGTAGGGACAGGGGACTATGGCTACACCTTC. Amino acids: CASSYVGTGDYGYTF.

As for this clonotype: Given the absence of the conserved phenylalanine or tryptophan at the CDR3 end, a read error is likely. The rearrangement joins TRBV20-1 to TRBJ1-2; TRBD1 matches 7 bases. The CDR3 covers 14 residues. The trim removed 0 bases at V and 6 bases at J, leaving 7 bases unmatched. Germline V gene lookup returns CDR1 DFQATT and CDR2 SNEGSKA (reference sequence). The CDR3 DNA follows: TGCAGTGCTAGAGAGGGGACAGAGTCGCATGGCTACACCGTC. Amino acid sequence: CSAREGTESHGYTV.

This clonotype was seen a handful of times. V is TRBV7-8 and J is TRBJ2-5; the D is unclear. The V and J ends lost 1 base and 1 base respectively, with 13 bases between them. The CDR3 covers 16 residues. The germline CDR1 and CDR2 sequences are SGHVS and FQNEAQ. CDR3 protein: CASSLDFGVAQETQYF. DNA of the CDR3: TGTGCCAGCAGCTTAGATTTTGGGGTAGCCCAAGAGACCCAGTACTTC.

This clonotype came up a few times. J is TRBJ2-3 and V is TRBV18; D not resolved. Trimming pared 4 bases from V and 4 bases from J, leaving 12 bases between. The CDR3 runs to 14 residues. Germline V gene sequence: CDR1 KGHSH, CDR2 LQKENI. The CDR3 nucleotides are TGTGCCAGCTCACAGAACCTTGGAGCAGATACGCAGTATTTT. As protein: CASSQNLGADTQYF.

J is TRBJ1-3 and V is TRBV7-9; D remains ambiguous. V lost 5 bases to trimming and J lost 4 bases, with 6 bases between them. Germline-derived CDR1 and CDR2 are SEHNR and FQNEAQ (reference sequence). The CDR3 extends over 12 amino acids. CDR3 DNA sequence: TGTGCCAGCAGCGCCGGCGGAAACACCATATATTTT. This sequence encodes CASSAGGNTIYF.

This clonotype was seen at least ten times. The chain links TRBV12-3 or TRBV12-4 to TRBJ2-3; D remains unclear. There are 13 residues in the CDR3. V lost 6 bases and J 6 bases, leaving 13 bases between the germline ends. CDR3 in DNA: TGTGCCAGCAGCGGTCCTACATGGGATACGCAGTATTTT. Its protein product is CASSGPTWDTQYF.

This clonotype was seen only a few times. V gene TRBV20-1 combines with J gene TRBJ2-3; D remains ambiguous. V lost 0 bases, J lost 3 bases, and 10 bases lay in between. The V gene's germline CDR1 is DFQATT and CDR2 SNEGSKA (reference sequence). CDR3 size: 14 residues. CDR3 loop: CSARDLPRTDTQYF. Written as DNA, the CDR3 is TGCAGTGCTAGAGACCTACCTCGGACAGATACGCAGTATTTT.

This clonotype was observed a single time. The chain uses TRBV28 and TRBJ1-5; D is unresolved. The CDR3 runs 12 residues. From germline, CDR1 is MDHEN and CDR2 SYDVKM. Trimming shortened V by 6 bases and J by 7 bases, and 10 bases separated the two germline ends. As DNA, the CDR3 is TGTGCCAGCAGGCCGGCAGCGCAGCCCCAGCATTTT. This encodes CASRPAAQPQHF. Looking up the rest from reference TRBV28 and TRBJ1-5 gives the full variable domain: DVKVTQSSRYLVKRTGEKVFLECVQDMDHENMFWYRQDPGLGLRLIYFSYDVKMKEKGDIPEGYSVSREKKERFSLILESASTNQTSMYLCASRPAAQPQHFGDGTRLSIL.

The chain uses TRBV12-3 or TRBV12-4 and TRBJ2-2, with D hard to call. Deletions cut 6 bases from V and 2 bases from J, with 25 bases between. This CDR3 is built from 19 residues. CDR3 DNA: TGTGCCAGCAGCCGTGGTCGGGCCGGAGCGCCCTTTAACACCGGGGAGCTGTTTTTT. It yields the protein CASSRGRAGAPFNTGELFF.